The source of this TCR beta chain is a study of shared clonotypes between healthy human individuals. TCRdb keeps only in-frame clones here, not all; method: immunoSEQ multiplex PCR. The sample has around 1,100,000 clones; 77% are singletons. Germline V gives CDR1 MGHDK, CDR2 SYGVNS. The CDR3 is 17 residues long. V shed 2 bases, J shed 2 bases, and the junction held 8 bases outside the gene matches. The sequencing sample was made of memory CD4+ T cells from PBMCs. Subset noted: CD45RA-negative fraction. V usage is TRBV25-1 and J usage is TRBJ2-7, with 11 bases aligning to TRBD2. This receptor was taken from a man aged 18 to 29 in good health. Some clones in this sample may be carry-over from other donors' samples. CDR3 loop: CASSERLAGGWAYEQYF. CDR3 DNA sequence: TGTGCCAGCAGTGAACGCCTAGCGGGAGGATGGGCCTACGAGCAGTACTTC.